Here is one TCR beta chain with its context. The antigen is undetermined. This record comes from a study of relationships among human T cell subsets. Notes on the study in general: Over 55% of CD8+ cytotoxic sequences were in clones over 100 reads; regulatory and Th2 had few. Substantial CDR3 sharing among Th1, Th2 and regulatory cells suggested stochastic fate choice.

Germline-derived CDR1 and CDR2 are MNHEY and SVGAGI. The CDR3 sequence is 17 residues long. Germline trimming cut 5 bases from V and 6 bases from J; bases unmatched to any gene: 16. Th2 cells were selected with anti-CD294 beads after removing CD4+CD56+ natural killer T cells. T cell subsets were isolated with magnetic beads coated with subset-specific monoclonal antibodies. The T cell receptor alpha and beta CDR3 regions were amplified from mRNA by semiquantitative ARM-PCR. In ARM-PCR, communal superprimers followed tagged nested gene-specific primers for exponential amplification. Before the second round, exonuclease removed the nested primers. From the multiplex PCR reads, TCRdb called clonotypes with MiXCR, one entry per CDR3 protein. The sample comprises about 4,000 distinct CDR3 sequences, roughly 51% of which are singletons, and roughly 2.8% rests with the top ten.

This receptor was obtained from a man aged 40-50 years in good health. The gene calls are TRBV6-5 and TRBJ2-5; 9 bases agree with TRBD1. Sequencing used CD4+ Th2 cells sorted from blood. This CDR3 is CASSATSGTGYRKTQYF. The DNA for the CDR3 is TGTGCCAGCAGTGCTACCTCCGGGACAGGGTATAGGAAGACCCAGTACTTC.